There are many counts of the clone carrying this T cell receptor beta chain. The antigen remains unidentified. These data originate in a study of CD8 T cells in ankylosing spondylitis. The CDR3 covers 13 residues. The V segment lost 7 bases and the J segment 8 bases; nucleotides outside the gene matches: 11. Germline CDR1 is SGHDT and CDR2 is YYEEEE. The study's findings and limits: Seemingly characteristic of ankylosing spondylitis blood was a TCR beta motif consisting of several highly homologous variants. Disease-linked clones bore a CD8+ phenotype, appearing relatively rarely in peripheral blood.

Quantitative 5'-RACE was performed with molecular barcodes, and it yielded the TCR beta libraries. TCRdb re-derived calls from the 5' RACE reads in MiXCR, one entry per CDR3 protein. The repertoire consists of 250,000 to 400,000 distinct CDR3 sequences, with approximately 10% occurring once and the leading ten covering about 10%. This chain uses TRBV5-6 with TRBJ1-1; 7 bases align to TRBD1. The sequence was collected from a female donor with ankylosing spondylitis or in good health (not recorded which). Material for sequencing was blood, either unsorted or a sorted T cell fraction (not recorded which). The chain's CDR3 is CASSPRGGREAFF. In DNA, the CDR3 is TGTGCCAGCTCCCCCAGGGGGGGGAGAGAAGCTTTCTTT.